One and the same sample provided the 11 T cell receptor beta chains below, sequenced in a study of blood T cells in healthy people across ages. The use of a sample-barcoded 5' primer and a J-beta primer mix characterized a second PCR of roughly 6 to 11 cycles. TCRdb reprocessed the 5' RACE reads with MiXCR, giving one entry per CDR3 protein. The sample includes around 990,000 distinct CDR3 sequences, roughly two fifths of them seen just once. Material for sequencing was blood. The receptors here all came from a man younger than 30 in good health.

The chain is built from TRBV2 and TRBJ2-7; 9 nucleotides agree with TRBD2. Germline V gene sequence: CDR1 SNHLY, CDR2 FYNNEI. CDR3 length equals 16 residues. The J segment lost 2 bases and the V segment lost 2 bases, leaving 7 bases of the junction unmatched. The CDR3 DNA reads TGTGCCAGCAGTGAACAGGTAGCGGGGGCTACCTACGAGCAGTACTTC. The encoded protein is CASSEQVAGATYEQYF.

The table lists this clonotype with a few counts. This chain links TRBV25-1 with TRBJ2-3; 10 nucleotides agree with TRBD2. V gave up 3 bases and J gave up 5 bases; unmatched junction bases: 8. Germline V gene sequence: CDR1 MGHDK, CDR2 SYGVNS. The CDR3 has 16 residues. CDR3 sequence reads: CASSEGPAGGLDTQYF. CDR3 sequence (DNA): TGTGCCAGCAGTGAGGGTCCAGCGGGGGGGCTAGATACGCAGTATTTT.

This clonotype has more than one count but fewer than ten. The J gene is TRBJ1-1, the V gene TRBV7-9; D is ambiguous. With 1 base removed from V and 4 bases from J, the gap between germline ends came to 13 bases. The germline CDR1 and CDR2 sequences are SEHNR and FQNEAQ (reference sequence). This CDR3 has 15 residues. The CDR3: CASSLEGGDGTEAFF. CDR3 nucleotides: TGTGCCAGCAGCTTAGAGGGCGGGGATGGCACTGAAGCTTTCTTT.

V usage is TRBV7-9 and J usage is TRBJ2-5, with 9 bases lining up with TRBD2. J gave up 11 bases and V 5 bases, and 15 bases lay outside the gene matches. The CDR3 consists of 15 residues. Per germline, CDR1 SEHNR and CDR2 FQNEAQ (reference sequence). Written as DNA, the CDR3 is TGTGCCAGCAGCACGGTAGCGGGAGCGAGGAATGAGCAGTACTTC. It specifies CASSTVAGARNEQYF.

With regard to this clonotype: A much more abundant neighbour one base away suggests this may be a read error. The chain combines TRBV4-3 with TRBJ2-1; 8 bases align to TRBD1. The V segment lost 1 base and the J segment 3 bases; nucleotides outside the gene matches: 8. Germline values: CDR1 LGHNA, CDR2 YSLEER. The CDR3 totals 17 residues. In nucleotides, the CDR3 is TGCGCCAGCAGCCAAGGTCTAGGGGGACAGGACTACAATGAGCAGTTCTTC. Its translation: CASSQGLGGQDYNEQFF.

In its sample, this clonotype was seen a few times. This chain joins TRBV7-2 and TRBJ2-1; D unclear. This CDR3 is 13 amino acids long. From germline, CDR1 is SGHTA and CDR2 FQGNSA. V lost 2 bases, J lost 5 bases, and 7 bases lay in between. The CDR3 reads CASSLYPHNEQFF. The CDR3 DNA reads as TGTGCCAGCAGCTTATACCCACACAATGAGCAGTTCTTC.

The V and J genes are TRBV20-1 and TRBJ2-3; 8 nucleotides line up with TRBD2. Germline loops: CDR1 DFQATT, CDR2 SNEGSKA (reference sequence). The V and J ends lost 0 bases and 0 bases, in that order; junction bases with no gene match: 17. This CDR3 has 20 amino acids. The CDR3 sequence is CSARDLIHSGDTSSTDTQYF. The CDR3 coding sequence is TGCAGTGCTAGAGATCTTATACATAGCGGGGATACTTCTAGCACAGATACGCAGTATTTT.

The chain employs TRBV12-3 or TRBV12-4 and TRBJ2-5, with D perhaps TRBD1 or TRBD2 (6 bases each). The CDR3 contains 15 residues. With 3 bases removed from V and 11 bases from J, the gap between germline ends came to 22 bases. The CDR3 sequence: CASSLGGIDYNEQYF. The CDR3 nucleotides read TGTGCCAGCAGTTTGGGGGGCATCGATTACAATGAGCAGTACTTC.

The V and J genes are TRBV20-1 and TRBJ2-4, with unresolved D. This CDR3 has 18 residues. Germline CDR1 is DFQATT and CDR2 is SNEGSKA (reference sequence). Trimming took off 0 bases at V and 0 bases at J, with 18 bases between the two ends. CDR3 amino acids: CSARDRPVGLGAKNIQYF. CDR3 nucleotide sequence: TGCAGTGCTAGAGATAGACCCGTAGGGTTGGGAGCCAAAAACATTCAGTACTTC.

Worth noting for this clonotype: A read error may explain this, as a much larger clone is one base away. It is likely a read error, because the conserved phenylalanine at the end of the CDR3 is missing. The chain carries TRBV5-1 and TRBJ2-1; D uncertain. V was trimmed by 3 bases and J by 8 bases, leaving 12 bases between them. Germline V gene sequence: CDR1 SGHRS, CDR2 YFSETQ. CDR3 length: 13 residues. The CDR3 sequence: CASSSSGYDEQFI. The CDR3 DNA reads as TGCGCCAGCAGCTCATCTGGGTACGATGAGCAGTTCATC.

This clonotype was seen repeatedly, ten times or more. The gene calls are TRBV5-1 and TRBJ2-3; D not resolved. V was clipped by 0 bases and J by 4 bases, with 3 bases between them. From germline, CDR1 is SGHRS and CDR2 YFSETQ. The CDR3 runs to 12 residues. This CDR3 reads CASSLASDTQYF. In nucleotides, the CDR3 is TGCGCCAGCAGCTTGGCATCAGATACGCAGTATTTT.